This T cell receptor (beta chain) came from a study of cytomegalovirus exposure and HLA in healthy donors. Looking at the study overall: Previous work identified 100 million or so unique TCR beta sequences from around 200 million T cells. Study results and limitations: Per a later analysis, HLA-associated TCR beta chains showed more clonal expansion than other, equally common TCR beta chains. The CMV antigen specificity of a few CMV-associated chains was confirmed through in vitro analysis. The authors later found most CMV-associated TCR beta chains appeared HLA-restricted.

Germline V gene sequence: CDR1 SGHRS, CDR2 YFSETQ. This CDR3 is built from 15 residues. V lost 3 bases, J lost 5 bases, and 17 bases lay in between. This clone was seen more than once but under ten times. Its antigen is still unknown. PCR employed 60 Vbeta and 13 Jbeta primers. Sequencing was performed with immunoSEQ multiplex PCR; in TCRdb, only in-frame clones are kept and a portion is missing. The data contain about 130,000 clones, 80% to 90% of them singletons. This chain uses TRBV5-1 with TRBJ1-1; no firm D call. What was sequenced was PBMCs. The source is a man between 45 and 60 years old in good health and CMV-seronegative. For the CDR3, the DNA is TGCGCCAGCAGCTCCGGGTCTCCCCGAGGGACTGAAGCTTTCTTT. This sequence encodes CASSSGSPRGTEAFF.